This T cell receptor beta chain was sequenced in a study of PD-1 blockade in classical Hodgkin lymphoma. The method was immunoSEQ multiplex PCR; TCRdb's version includes in-frame clones alone and lacks a portion of them. The sample holds about 29,000 clones, 85% seen once. This CDR3 contains 14 residues. After removal of 4 bases from V and 6 bases from J, the junction contained 7 bases not matched to a gene. In germline, CDR1 is SGHRS, CDR2 YFSETQ. This clone has a handful of counts. Following autologous stem cell transplantation, relapse occurred in every patient, and exposure to brentuximab vedotin varied. Researchers used magnetic negative selection to pull out pure CD4+ T cells from thawed PBMCs.

Specimen: CD4+ T cells from blood, collected at baseline. The sequence was collected from a human donor with classical Hodgkin lymphoma. The rearrangement joins TRBV5-1 to TRBJ1-5, with 7 bases identical to TRBD1. The CDR3 region is CASSPGQVGQPQHF. The CDR3 nucleotides are TGCGCCAGCAGCCCAGGACAGGTTGGTCAGCCCCAGCATTTT.